This entry concerns a single T cell receptor beta chain. Its specificity is not known. Cells defined as naive were viable CD3+CD4+ or CD3+CD8+ and CCR7+CD45RA+CD45RO-CD95-CD27+CD28+. Peripheral blood was collected from the related graft donor on the marrow donation day. The record originates from a study of T cells after posttransplantation cyclophosphamide. Regarding the study as a whole: Donor CD8+ memory clones often dominated recipient blood repertoires at later times. Recipient CMV seropositivity and CMV reactivation strongly tracked TRB clonality. Tissue-infiltrating T cells from skin or gut overlapped little with blood T cells.

Losses at the gene ends were 1 base for V and 2 bases for J; bases not matched to a gene: 0. The CDR3 has 16 residues. The germline V gene encodes CDR1 KGHSH and CDR2 LQKENI. Method: immunoSEQ multiplex PCR; TCRdb's copy keeps in-frame clones and lacks some. The table records roughly 30,000 clones, about 93% of them present only once. Sequenced: naive CD4+ T cells sorted from PBMCs. The receptor comes from a woman aged 55-69 years in good health, CMV-negative, and a related stem cell transplant donor. V usage is TRBV18 and J usage is TRBJ2-1, with TRBD2 matching over 12 bases. The CDR3 is CASSPRTSGTYNEQFF. The CDR3 nucleotides read TGTGCCAGCTCACCACGGACTAGCGGGACCTACAATGAGCAGTTCTTC. Full variable domain (remainder filled in from reference TRBV18 and TRBJ2-1): NAGVMQNPRHLVRRRGQEARLRCSPMKGHSHVYWYRQLPEEGLKFMVYLQKENIIDESGMPKERFSAEFPKEGPSILRIQQVVRGDSAAYFCASSPRTSGTYNEQFFGPGTRLTVL.